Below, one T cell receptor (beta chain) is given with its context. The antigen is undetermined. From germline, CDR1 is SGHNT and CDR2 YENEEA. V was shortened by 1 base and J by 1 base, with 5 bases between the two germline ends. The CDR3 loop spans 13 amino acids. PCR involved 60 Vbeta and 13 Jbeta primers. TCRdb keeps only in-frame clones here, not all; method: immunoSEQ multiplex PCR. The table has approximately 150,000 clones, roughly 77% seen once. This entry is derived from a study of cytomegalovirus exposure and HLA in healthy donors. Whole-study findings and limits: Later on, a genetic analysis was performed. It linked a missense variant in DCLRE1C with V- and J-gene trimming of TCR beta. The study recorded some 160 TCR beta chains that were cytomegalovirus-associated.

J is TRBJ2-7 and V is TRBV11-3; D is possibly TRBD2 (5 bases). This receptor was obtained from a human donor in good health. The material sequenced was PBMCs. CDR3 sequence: CASSLGGSYEQYF. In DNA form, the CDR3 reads TGTGCCAGCAGCTTAGGAGGGTCCTACGAGCAGTACTTC. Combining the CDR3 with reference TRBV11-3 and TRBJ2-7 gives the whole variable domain EAGVVQSPRYKIIEKKQPVAFWCNPISGHNTLYWYLQNLGQGPELLIRYENEEAVDDSQLPKDRFSAERLKGVDSTLKIQPAELGDSAVYLCASSLGGSYEQYFGPGTRLTVT.